This TCR beta chain stems from a study of blood T cell repertoires in COVID-19. As for the study in general: Samples taken during acute and convalescent COVID-19 were collected in the United States, Italy and Spain.

Germline CDR1 reads SGHAT; CDR2 reads FQNNGV. V shed 1 base and J 3 bases; nucleotides not matched to a gene: 4. This CDR3 is 15 amino acids long. Repertoires were generated with immunoSEQ multiplex PCR, while TCRdb's copy carries only in-frame clones and drops some. The sample yields some 270,000 clones, more than 75% seen once. Across under 25 US areas, participants ranged in age from 18 to 89 years. The clonotype comes from a woman in her forties or fifties who had been exposed to COVID-19. The chain has TRBV11-2 and TRBJ1-1; 8 bases map to TRBD1. The specimen sequenced was PBMCs or T cells enriched from blood (not recorded which). CDR3 bases: TGTGCCAGCAGCTTAGGGAGGACAGGGCACACTGAAGCTTTCTTT. Translated: CASSLGRTGHTEAFF.